This T cell receptor (beta chain) was recovered during a study of blood T cell dynamics during melanoma immunotherapy. Study-wide context: Standard first-line treatment here was pembrolizumab or nivolumab plus ipilimumab in metastatic melanoma. Study-level results: The study could not tell melanoma-specific clones from general immune activation.

Each bulk PBMC sample had 300 to 400 ng DNA loaded. Sequencing was performed with immunoSEQ multiplex PCR; in TCRdb, only in-frame clones are kept and a portion is missing. The table shows about 11,000 clones, with roughly 85% occurring only once. About this clone itself: Antigen: not known.

The sample's time point: pre-treatment baseline. Disease control meant complete response, partial response or stable disease at 12 weeks. Germline lookup yields CDR1 PRHDT and CDR2 FYEKMQ (reference sequence). The CDR3 runs to 16 residues. With 4 bases clipped from V and 6 bases from J, the junction kept 10 bases outside the gene matches. The genes are TRBV13 and TRBJ2-1; TRBD1 agrees at 9 bases. The origin of this receptor is a human donor with melanoma. The sample consisted of blood, taken from a patient treated with checkpoint blockade. The CDR3 is CASSSTGTGHGNEQFF. For the CDR3, the DNA is TGTGCCAGCAGCTCAACCGGGACAGGGCACGGCAATGAGCAGTTCTTC.